This T cell receptor beta chain was retrieved from a study of T-cell reconstitution after alpha-beta-depleted transplantation in children. The length of the CDR3 is 18 residues. V lost 4 bases and J lost 5; bases outside the gene matches: 14. Per germline, CDR1 SGHAT and CDR2 FQNNGV. This clonotype has just a few counts. Preparation of the TCRbeta library used unique molecular identifiers. MiXCR was run by TCRdb on the PCR reads, yielding one entry per CDR3 protein. The sample has roughly 300,000 distinct CDR3 sequences, almost 10% seen once; the top ten hold around 10%. Sample: PBMCs from the stem cell graft donor, taken from the stem cell graft. The rearrangement links TRBV11-2 to TRBJ2-2; TRBD1 matches 9 bases. This clonotype originated in a human donor who donated a stem cell graft to a child with SCID. The CDR3: CASSSHNSGTGSTGELFF. The DNA of the CDR3 is TGTGCCAGCAGCTCACATAACTCCGGGACAGGGTCTACCGGGGAGCTGTTTTTT.